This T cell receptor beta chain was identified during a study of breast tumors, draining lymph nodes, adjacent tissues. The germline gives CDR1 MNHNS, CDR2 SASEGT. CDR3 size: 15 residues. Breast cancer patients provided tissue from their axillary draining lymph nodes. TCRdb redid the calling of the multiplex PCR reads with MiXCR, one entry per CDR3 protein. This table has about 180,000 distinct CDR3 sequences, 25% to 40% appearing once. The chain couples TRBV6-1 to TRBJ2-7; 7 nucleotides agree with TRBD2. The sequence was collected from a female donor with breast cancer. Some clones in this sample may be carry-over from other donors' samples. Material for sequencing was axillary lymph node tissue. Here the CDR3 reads CASSGGGGFSYEQYF. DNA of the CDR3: TGTGCAAGCTCTGGTGGGGGAGGGTTCTCCTACGAGCAGTACTTC.